The present T cell receptor (beta chain) was sequenced within a study of vaccination and CD4 T cells after COVID-19. There are a few counts of this clonotype. The target antigen is unknown. Unmatched junction bases numbered 7, after V lost 3 bases and J lost 1 base. This CDR3 comprises 17 residues. Germline CDR1 reads SGHRS; CDR2 reads YFSETQ. Treatment given: approximately nine-day PBMC culture with coronavirus spike peptide pools or control peptides (ViraFEST assay). Oncomine TCR Beta short-read sequencing was applied to DNA from cultured CD4+ T cells. In TCRdb, the PCR reads were re-called with MiXCR into one record per CDR3 protein. The data show about 10,000 distinct CDR3 sequences, 65% to 80% seen once.

The source of this sequence is a human donor who had recovered from COVID-19. The V call is TRBV5-1, the J call TRBJ2-3; 11 bases map to TRBD2. The specimen sequenced was CD4+ T cells from blood, cultured in vitro. CDR3 DNA: TGCGCCAGCAGCTCGAACGTAGCGGGAGGGGGCACAGATACGCAGTATTTT. The encoded protein is CASSSNVAGGGTDTQYF.